This T cell receptor (beta chain) derives from a study of metastatic and nonmetastatic thyroid tumors. Study information: The authors compared repertoires across blood and tumor or nodule tissue from malignant and benign thyroid patients. General observations from the study: Patients with malignant thyroid tumors reportedly had significantly higher TCR beta diversity than those with benign nodules, in blood and tumor.

Regarding this clone: Its specificity is unknown.

Germline V CDR1 and CDR2: DFQATT, SNEGSKA (reference sequence). The V end lost 0 bases, the J end lost 3 bases, and 12 bases lay between the germline ends. The CDR3 consists of 14 residues. Among the patients, none had received any treatment before thyroid surgery. As processed by the authors: Between-group CDR3 differences, defined by clinicopathological status, yielded a distant-metastasis classifier for papillary thyroid cancer. TCRdb re-called the PCR reads with MiXCR. The authors' filters were not applied to this entry. The sample gives 20,000 or so clones, more than 15% of which show up once; around 19% is in the top ten.

Sequenced input: blood. The rearrangement uses TRBV20-1 and TRBJ2-7; perhaps TRBD2 as D (6 bases). The origin of this receptor is a female donor with papillary thyroid cancer or a benign thyroid nodule (not recorded which). Some clones in this sample may be carry-over from other donors' samples. CDR3 residues: CSARDGRDYYEQYF. CDR3 nucleotides: TGCAGTGCTAGAGATGGGCGGGATTACTACGAGCAGTACTTC.